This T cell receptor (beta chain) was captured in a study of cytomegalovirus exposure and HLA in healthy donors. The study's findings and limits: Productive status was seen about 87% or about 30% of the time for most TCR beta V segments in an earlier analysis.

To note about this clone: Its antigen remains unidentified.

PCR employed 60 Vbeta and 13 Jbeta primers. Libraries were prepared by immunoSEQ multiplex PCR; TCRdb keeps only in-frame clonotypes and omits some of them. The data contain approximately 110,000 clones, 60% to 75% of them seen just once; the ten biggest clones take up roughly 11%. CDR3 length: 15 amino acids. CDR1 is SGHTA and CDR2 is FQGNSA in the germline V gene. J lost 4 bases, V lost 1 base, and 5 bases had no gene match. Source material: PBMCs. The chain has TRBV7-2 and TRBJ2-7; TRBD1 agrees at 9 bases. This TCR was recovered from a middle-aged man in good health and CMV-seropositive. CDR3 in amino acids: CASSLDVDRGYEQYF. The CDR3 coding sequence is TGTGCCAGCAGCTTAGACGTGGACAGGGGATACGAGCAGTACTTC.